These 30 T cell receptor beta chains were sequenced from one sample in a study of blood T cell repertoires in COVID-19 (dated by TCRdb to 2020 to 2022). Libraries were made using the immunoSEQ multiplex PCR assay. Entries here come from immuneACCESS through TCRdb and include only in-frame sequences with V and J called. Some clones fail to appear in such tables; in the studies checked, an unresolved V gene covers under half of the shortfall, and the cause of the remainder is unknown. Across this sample there are under 130,000 clones, with 87% seen only once. The ten largest account for under 4% of the sample. Sample: peripheral blood. These receptors were obtained from a man aged 45-60 years in a cohort sampled during active COVID-19.

The chain joins TRBV28 to TRBJ2-7; 11 bases are a match to TRBD1. Germline V gene sequence: CDR1 MDHEN, CDR2 SYDVKM. This CDR3 is built from 15 residues. V lost 3 bases to trimming and J lost 9 bases; unmatched junction nucleotides: 10. The CDR3 bases are TGTGCCAGCAGTTTTTCCGGGACAGGGGGAGATCGGCAGTACGTC. Translated, it gives CASSFSGTGGDRQYV.

This rearrangement joins TRBV5-1 to TRBJ2-1; tentative D call: TRBD2 (7 bases). The CDR3 consists of 15 residues. The ends were cut back, 2 bases at V and 7 bases at J, with 16 bases in the middle. CDR1 is SGHRS and CDR2 is YFSETQ in the germline V gene. The CDR3, as DNA: TGCGCCAGCAGCTTATACCCGGGGGGCGGAAATGAGCAGTTCTTC. It codes for CASSLYPGGGNEQFF.

The chain recombines TRBV24-1 with TRBJ1-5, with 11 bases matching TRBD1. The junction had 4 bases not matched to a gene; V was cut back by 4 bases and J by 6 bases. The germline V gene has CDR1 KGHDR and CDR2 SFDVKD. The CDR3 consists of 15 residues. CDR3 DNA: TGTGCCACCAGTGACGGACAGGGGGCTGTTCAGCCCCAGCATTTT. Protein: CATSDGQGAVQPQHF.

The chain joins TRBV12-3 or TRBV12-4 to TRBJ1-1, with TRBD1 as a possible D gene (6 bases). The CDR3 loop spans 13 amino acids. V gave up 3 bases and J gave up 10 bases, with 15 bases separating them. The CDR3 sequence is CASSFRGRGSAFF. CDR3 nucleotides: TGTGCCAGCAGTTTTAGGGGCAGGGGTTCAGCTTTCTTT.

The V call is TRBV9, the J call TRBJ1-2; perhaps TRBD1 as D (5 bases). The CDR3 has 14 residues. V lost 3 bases and J 7 bases, leaving 16 bases between the germline ends. CDR1 SGDLS and CDR2 YYNGEE come from the germline V gene. Here the CDR3 reads CASSDWLGQVGYTF. The CDR3 nucleotides read TGTGCCAGCAGCGACTGGCTGGGGCAGGTTGGCTACACCTTC. Together with reference TRBV9 and TRBJ1-2, the CDR3 gives the full variable domain: DSGVTQTPKHLITATGQRVTLRCSPRSGDLSVYWYQQSLDQGLQFLIQYYNGEERAKGNILERFSAQQFPDLHSELNLSSLELGDSALYFCASSDWLGQVGYTFGSGTRLTVV.

The chain combines TRBV16 with TRBJ1-2, with unresolved D. There are 12 residues in the CDR3. Germline V CDR1 and CDR2: KGHSY, FQNENV. Trimming took 0 bases from V and 7 from J, leaving 6 bases between them. The CDR3 here is CASSQSGAGYTF. CDR3 in DNA: TGTGCCAGCAGCCAATCGGGCGCTGGCTACACCTTC.

The chain uses TRBV6-5 and TRBJ2-7; 9 bases agree with TRBD2. The CDR3 is made up of 15 amino acids. CDR1 and CDR2 from the germline V gene are MNHEY and SVGAGI. Trimming cost V 7 bases and J 1 base; bases outside gene matches: 8. The CDR3: CASKIPTSGSYEQYF. The CDR3 DNA follows: TGTGCCAGCAAAATCCCGACTAGCGGTTCCTACGAGCAGTACTTC.

This rearrangement joins TRBV5-1 to TRBJ2-3; 8 nucleotides align to TRBD2. V lost 0 bases and J lost 9; bases outside the gene matches: 9. Germline values: CDR1 SGHRS, CDR2 YFSETQ. This CDR3 is 15 amino acids long. The DNA of the CDR3 is TGCGCCAGCAGCTTGGGAGCGGGGGCCCCAGGGACGCAGTATTTT. This sequence encodes CASSLGAGAPGTQYF.

The chain combines TRBV3-1 (or the pseudogene TRBV3-2) with TRBJ2-1, with 9 bases fitting TRBD2. CDR3 size: 15 residues. CDR1 and CDR2 (germline): LGHDT, YNNKEL (reference sequence). The V and J ends lost 0 bases and 10 bases, in that order; junction bases with no gene match: 7. In DNA form, the CDR3 reads TGTGCCAGCAGCCAAGATTGGCTAGCGGGGCAGGAGCAGTTCTTC. Amino acids: CASSQDWLAGQEQFF.

The chain links TRBV9 to TRBJ2-2; no firm D call. The CDR3 is made up of 14 amino acids. Germline CDR1 reads SGDLS; CDR2 reads YYNGEE. V lost 4 bases to trimming and J lost 4 bases, with 11 bases between them. The DNA of the CDR3 is TGTGCCAGCAGCCTAGACATGGTCACCGGGGAGCTGTTTTTT. It yields the protein CASSLDMVTGELFF.

The chain couples TRBV11-2 to TRBJ2-4; 13 positions agree with TRBD2. Trimming took 4 bases from V and 8 from J; bases not matched to a gene: 8. Germline V CDR1 and CDR2: SGHAT, FQNNGV. This CDR3 comprises 16 residues. CDR3 amino acids: CASSSRTSGGSDIQYF. CDR3 bases: TGTGCCAGCAGCTCTCGGACTAGCGGGGGATCGGACATTCAGTACTTC.

V is TRBV6-5 and J is TRBJ2-5, with D unclear. In germline, CDR1 is MNHEY, CDR2 SVGAGI. CDR3 length: 15 amino acids. V lost 7 bases and J 1 base, leaving 16 bases between the germline ends. The CDR3 DNA reads as TGTGCCAGCATGGCTTTAAAAGCGATCCAAGAGACCCAGTACTTC. Translating gives CASMALKAIQETQYF.

The chain is built from TRBV6-2 or TRBV6-3 and TRBJ2-7; 9 bases match TRBD1. This CDR3 is built from 18 residues. The V gene end was trimmed by 5 bases and the J gene end by 4 bases; junction bases not matched to a gene: 18. Germline V gene sequence: CDR1 MNHEY, CDR2 SVGEGT. The CDR3 sequence: CASSGEPGQGFLGYEQYF. The DNA of the CDR3 is TGTGCCAGCAGTGGAGAACCGGGACAGGGTTTCTTGGGTTACGAGCAGTACTTC.

V gene TRBV10-3 combines with J gene TRBJ1-6, with 10 bases fitting TRBD1. The CDR3 runs 13 residues. Germline values: CDR1 ENHRY, CDR2 SYGVKD. Germline trimming cut 9 bases from V and 7 bases from J; bases unmatched to any gene: 3. CDR3 DNA sequence: TGTGCCATGGGACAGGGGAAGAATTCACCCCTCCACTTT. This sequence encodes CAMGQGKNSPLHF.

The CDR3 is CASSIGRGDTQYF. DNA for the CDR3: TGTGCCAGTAGTATAGGAAGGGGAGATACGCAGTATTTT. The rearrangement links TRBV19 to TRBJ2-3, with D tentatively TRBD1 (5 bases). From germline, CDR1 is LNHDA and CDR2 SQIVND (reference sequence). The length of the CDR3 is 13 residues. The V end was cut by 1 base, the J end by 5 bases, with 7 bases between.

This rearrangement joins TRBV5-1 to TRBJ1-1; D ambiguous. The CDR3 loop spans 13 amino acids. Trimming removed 4 bases from V and 11 bases from J, with 18 bases in between. Germline CDR1 is SGHRS and CDR2 is YFSETQ. The CDR3 region has the DNA TGCGCCAGCAGCCCTGCGCTGGACTCGGGCGCTTTCTTT. It is translated as CASSPALDSGAFF.

The chain couples TRBV5-1 to TRBJ2-2; TRBD2 aligns across 9 bases. Unmatched junction bases numbered 11, after V lost 0 bases and J lost 5 bases. The CDR3 sequence is 18 residues long. CDR1 is SGHRS and CDR2 is YFSETQ in the germline V gene. The CDR3: CASSLGAGGPGRTGELFF. The CDR3 bases are TGCGCCAGCAGCTTGGGCGCGGGGGGGCCGGGAAGAACCGGGGAGCTGTTTTTT. Looking up the rest from reference TRBV5-1 and TRBJ2-2 gives the full variable domain: KAGVTQTPRYLIKTRGQQVTLSCSPISGHRSVSWYQQTPGQGLQFLFEYFSETQRNKGNFPGRFSGRQFSNSRSEMNVSTLELGDSALYLCASSLGAGGPGRTGELFFGEGSRLTVL.

The chain carries TRBV19 and TRBJ2-1; 7 bases match TRBD2. Germline assignment: CDR1 LNHDA and CDR2 SQIVND (reference sequence). V was pared by 1 base and J by 6 bases, with 6 bases of the junction left unmatched. This CDR3 comprises 15 residues. CDR3 sequence reads: CASSIGLGGGNEQFF. CDR3 sequence (DNA): TGTGCCAGTAGTATAGGGCTTGGCGGGGGCAATGAGCAGTTCTTC. Supplemented by reference TRBV19 and TRBJ2-1, the full variable domain reads DGGITQSPKYLFRKEGQNVTLSCEQNLNHDAMYWYRQDPGQGLRLIYYSQIVNDFQKGDIAEGYSVSREKKESFPLTVTSAQKNPTAFYLCASSIGLGGGNEQFFGPGTRLTVL.

This sequence joins TRBV2 and TRBJ1-1; D might be TRBD1 (5 bases). The germline V and J ends were trimmed by 3 bases and 5 bases, with 10 bases remaining between them. CDR1 and CDR2 from the germline V gene are SNHLY and FYNNEI. The CDR3 length is 13 residues. This CDR3 is CASSEAGRTEAFF. The CDR3 DNA reads TGTGCCAGCAGTGAGGCAGGGCGTACTGAAGCTTTCTTT. The complete variable domain, with remaining parts taken from reference TRBV2 and TRBJ1-1, reads EPEVTQTPSHQVTQMGQEVILRCVPISNHLYFYWYRQILGQKVEFLVSFYNNEISEKSEIFDDQFSVERPDGSNFTLKIRSTKLEDSAMYFCASSEAGRTEAFFGQGTRLTVV.

The chain has TRBV5-4 and TRBJ1-6; 8 bases match TRBD1. This CDR3 comprises 14 residues. The germline CDR1 and CDR2 sequences are SGHNT and YYREEE (reference sequence). V was clipped by 4 bases and J by 9 bases; unmatched bases: 6. The CDR3 DNA reads as TGTGCCAGCAGCGGACAGGGAGACGCTTCACCCCTCCACTTT. It specifies CASSGQGDASPLHF.

V is TRBV24-1 and J is TRBJ1-2; 7 nucleotides line up with TRBD1. V trimming: 4 bases; J trimming: 5 bases; junction bases outside the gene matches: 3. The germline gives CDR1 KGHDR, CDR2 SFDVKD. This CDR3 spans 13 amino acids. The CDR3 is CATSERQGYGYTF. The CDR3 region has the DNA TGTGCCACCAGTGAAAGACAGGGTTATGGCTACACCTTC.

The chain is built from TRBV7-6 and TRBJ1-1; 7 bases align to TRBD1. In germline, CDR1 is SGHVS, CDR2 FNYEAQ. The V segment lost 4 bases and the J segment 5 bases; nucleotides outside the gene matches: 10. The CDR3 runs to 15 residues. The CDR3, as DNA: TGTGCCAGCAGCTCCGGGACAGACAAGAAAACTGAAGCTTTCTTT. Amino acid sequence: CASSSGTDKKTEAFF. Full variable domain (remainder filled in from reference TRBV7-6 and TRBJ1-1): GAGVSQSPRYKVTKRGQDVALRCDPISGHVSLYWYRQALGQGPEFLTYFNYEAQQDKSGLPNDRFSAERPEGSISTLTIQRTEQRDSAMYRCASSSGTDKKTEAFFGQGTRLTVV.

V and J are TRBV5-8 and TRBJ2-1; 7 bases are a match to TRBD2. The CDR3 runs to 15 residues. Per germline, CDR1 SGHTS and CDR2 YDEGEE. Trimming took 4 bases from V and 7 from J; bases not matched to a gene: 11. CDR3 in DNA: TGTGCCAGCAGCATTGGGACTACAAGTGGGAATGAGCAGTTCTTC. This translates into CASSIGTTSGNEQFF.

J is TRBJ2-5 and V is TRBV6-5; possible D gene TRBD2, 7 bases. Germline V CDR1 and CDR2: MNHEY, SVGAGI. The CDR3 has 14 residues. V was clipped by 6 bases and J by 5 bases, with 16 bases between them. The CDR3 region has the DNA TGTGCCAGCAGCCCATCGGGGGGCCGGGAGACCCAGTACTTC. Protein sequence: CASSPSGGRETQYF.

The chain uses TRBV5-1 and TRBJ2-5; a weak D match, TRBD1 (5 bases). In germline, CDR1 is SGHRS, CDR2 YFSETQ. The V end was cut by 2 bases, the J end by 5 bases, with 10 bases between. CDR3 size: 13 residues. Here the CDR3 reads CASSLQVQETQYF. The DNA for the CDR3 is TGCGCCAGCAGCTTACAGGTTCAGGAGACCCAGTACTTC.

A word on this clone: Additional DNA sequences in this sample encode the identical CDR3. The genes are TRBV20-1 and TRBJ2-5, with D perhaps TRBD2 (5 bases). Per germline, CDR1 DFQATT and CDR2 SNEGSKA (reference sequence). The ends were cut back, 2 bases at V and 5 bases at J, with 6 bases in the middle. This CDR3 is 11 amino acids long. CDR3 bases: TGCAGTGCTAGACGAGGGGAGACCCAGTACTTC. Translating it yields CSARRGETQYF.

The rearrangement uses TRBV27 and TRBJ1-6; no reliable D call. The CDR3 covers 16 residues. Trimming shortened V by 5 bases and J by 9 bases, and 20 bases separated the two germline ends. The V gene's germline CDR1 is MNHEY and CDR2 SMNVEV (reference sequence). CDR3 sequence: CASSATVPGSGSPLHF. CDR3 nucleotide sequence: TGTGCCAGCAGTGCTACTGTCCCAGGTAGCGGTTCACCCCTCCACTTT.

The rearrangement uses TRBV5-4 and TRBJ2-2; TRBD2 aligns across 8 bases. The CDR3 spans 15 residues. V trimming: 10 bases; J trimming: 5 bases; junction bases outside the gene matches: 13. CDR1 and CDR2 (germline): SGHNT, YYREEE (reference sequence). CDR3 DNA: TGTGCCTCCTCTTTCGGGGGGGCAGGTACCGGGGAGCTGTTTTTT. This encodes CASSFGGAGTGELFF. Full variable domain (missing parts from reference TRBV5-4 and TRBJ2-2): ETGVTQSPTHLIKTRGQQVTLRCSSQSGHNTVSWYQQALGQGPQFIFQYYREEENGRGNFPPRFSGLQFPNYSSELNVNALELDDSALYLCASSFGGAGTGELFFGEGSRLTVL.

The chain combines TRBV6-6 with TRBJ2-1, with TRBD1 matching 9 bases. V was clipped by 5 bases and J by 15 bases; unmatched bases: 11. The germline V gene encodes CDR1 MNHNY and CDR2 SVGAGI (reference sequence). The CDR3 loop spans 13 amino acids. The CDR3 reads CASSQQGADIMFF. CDR3 nucleotide sequence: TGTGCCAGCAGTCAACAGGGGGCGGATATTATGTTCTTC.

The chain has TRBV5-1 and TRBJ2-3; a possible D gene is TRBD2 (6 bases). The CDR3 is 15 residues long. From germline, CDR1 is SGHRS and CDR2 YFSETQ. Trimming stripped 2 bases from V and 3 bases from J, with 13 bases between. The CDR3 DNA is TGCGCCAGCAGCTTTGGGCGGGGTAGGACAGATACGCAGTATTTT. Its protein product is CASSFGRGRTDTQYF. The full variable domain, with the rest looked up from reference TRBV5-1 and TRBJ2-3, is KAGVTQTPRYLIKTRGQQVTLSCSPISGHRSVSWYQQTPGQGLQFLFEYFSETQRNKGNFPGRFSGRQFSNSRSEMNVSTLELGDSALYLCASSFGRGRTDTQYFGPGTRLTVL.